The 26 T cell receptor beta chains reported below all come from one sample, sequenced in a study of blood T cell repertoires in COVID-19. Clones were sequenced by immunoSEQ multiplex PCR, and TCRdb holds only the in-frame ones, with some missing. The sample lists 99,000 or so clones; 81% were seen once. What was sequenced was peripheral blood. The source of these receptors is a woman in her 70s with acute or convalescent COVID-19.

The chain links TRBV6-5 to TRBJ2-7; TRBD2 matches at 8 bases. CDR1 is MNHEY, CDR2 SVGAGI, per germline. The V and J ends lost 2 bases and 0 bases, in that order; junction bases with no gene match: 3. The CDR3 sequence is 15 residues long. CDR3 sequence: CASSYEAGVSYEQYF. Written as DNA, the CDR3 is TGTGCCAGCAGTTACGAAGCGGGAGTCTCCTACGAGCAGTACTTC.

The chain couples TRBV18 to TRBJ2-7, with D possibly TRBD1 on 6 matching bases. Trimming pared 5 bases from V and 0 bases from J, leaving 14 bases between. CDR3 length: 15 amino acids. The germline V gene has CDR1 KGHSH and CDR2 LQKENI. This CDR3 reads CASSKDRDISYEQYF. CDR3 nucleotides: TGTGCCAGCTCAAAAGACCGGGACATCTCCTACGAGCAGTACTTC.

The V call is TRBV4-3, the J call TRBJ2-1; TRBD2 agrees at 10 bases. Per germline, CDR1 LGHNA and CDR2 YSLEER. J was trimmed by 2 bases and V by 0 bases; bases with no gene match: 1. The CDR3 length is 16 residues. The CDR3 DNA follows: TGCGCCAGCAGCCAAGATAGCGGGGGGACCTACAATGAGCAGTTCTTC. Its protein product is CASSQDSGGTYNEQFF.

The chain carries TRBV11-3 and TRBJ2-2, with 9 bases fitting TRBD2. CDR1 and CDR2 from the germline V gene are SGHNT and YENEEA. The CDR3 runs to 14 residues. The J segment lost 5 bases and the V segment lost 2 bases, leaving 0 bases of the junction unmatched. Written as DNA, the CDR3 is TGTGCCAGCAGCTTACTAGCGGGAACCGGGGAGCTGTTTTTT. This gives the protein CASSLLAGTGELFF. The variable domain in full, completed from reference TRBV11-3 and TRBJ2-2, reads EAGVVQSPRYKIIEKKQPVAFWCNPISGHNTLYWYLQNLGQGPELLIRYENEEAVDDSQLPKDRFSAERLKGVDSTLKIQPAELGDSAVYLCASSLLAGTGELFFGEGSRLTVL.

CDR3 residues: CASSQTGINSPLHF. CDR3 nucleotide sequence: TGTGCCAGCAGCCAGACAGGGATTAATTCACCCCTCCACTTT. The J gene is TRBJ1-6, the V gene TRBV6-2 or TRBV6-3; 7 bases line up with TRBD1. J gave up 6 bases and V 6 bases, and 5 bases lay outside the gene matches. The CDR3 covers 14 residues. Germline CDR1 MNHEY, CDR2 SVGEGT.

The gene calls are TRBV27 and TRBJ2-1, with D maybe TRBD2 (6 bases). CDR1 is MNHEY and CDR2 is SMNVEV in the germline V gene (reference sequence). The CDR3 totals 12 residues. The ends were cut back, 8 bases at V and 8 bases at J, with 13 bases in the middle. The CDR3 DNA reads as TGTGCCAGCTATACTACGGGGGATGAGCAGTTCTTC. This sequence encodes CASYTTGDEQFF.

V is TRBV5-6 and J is TRBJ2-3, with D perhaps TRBD1 (6 bases). Germline V lookup: CDR1 SGHDT, CDR2 YYEEEE. CDR3 length equals 14 residues. V lost 2 bases and J 3 bases, leaving 10 bases between the germline ends. CDR3 bases: TGTGCCAGCAGCTTAGAAACAGGGACAGATACGCAGTATTTT. It yields the protein CASSLETGTDTQYF.

This clone was observed a few times. V is TRBV6-5 and J is TRBJ1-1, with D uncertain. Germline loops: CDR1 MNHEY, CDR2 SVGAGI. V shed 5 bases and J shed 2 bases, with 9 bases lying between them. The CDR3 loop spans 13 amino acids. The CDR3, as DNA: TGTGCCAGCAGTCCTCAGGTTAACACTGAAGCTTTCTTT. Protein: CASSPQVNTEAFF.

This clone has only a few counts. CDR3 bases: TGCGCCAGCAGCCCCGAGGGAGCGGGGGGGCTGGGAGATACGCAGTATTTT. This translates into CASSPEGAGGLGDTQYF. The gene calls are TRBV4-3 and TRBJ2-3, with 10 bases fitting TRBD2. CDR1 and CDR2 (germline): LGHNA, YSLEER. The V gene end was trimmed by 4 bases and the J gene end by 5 bases; junction bases not matched to a gene: 12. The CDR3 has 17 residues.

This clone was found once. The rearrangement links TRBV10-2 to TRBJ2-3, with TRBD2 matching 16 bases. This CDR3 has 17 amino acids. Per the germline V gene, CDR1 is WSHSY and CDR2 is SAAADI. V shed 3 bases, J shed 6 bases, and the junction held 6 bases outside the gene matches. The chain's CDR3 is CASSESGTSGGGDTQYF. In DNA form, the CDR3 reads TGCGCCAGCAGTGAATCCGGGACTAGCGGGGGGGGTGATACGCAGTATTTT.

This clone was counted a single time. The chain couples TRBV6-5 to TRBJ2-1; the match to TRBD2 covers 7 bases. Per the germline V gene, CDR1 is MNHEY and CDR2 is SVGAGI. V lost 6 bases, J lost 10 bases, and 6 bases stayed unmatched. The CDR3 is made up of 12 amino acids. The CDR3 DNA reads as TGTGCCAGCAGCCAGGGACTATACGAGCAGTTCTTC. Its protein is CASSQGLYEQFF.

This rearrangement joins TRBV4-3 to TRBJ1-6; D call uncertain. Deletions cut 2 bases from V and 1 base from J, with 6 bases between. Germline CDR1 and CDR2: LGHNA and YSLEER. The CDR3 length is 15 residues. As DNA, the CDR3 is TGCGCCAGCAGCCAAACGGAGTCCTATAATTCACCCCTCCACTTT. Its protein is CASSQTESYNSPLHF.

The chain is built from TRBV28 and TRBJ1-1, with 12 nucleotides matching TRBD1. In germline, CDR1 is MDHEN, CDR2 SYDVKM. V shed 6 bases and J 4 bases; nucleotides not matched to a gene: 6. This CDR3 is built from 15 residues. The CDR3 region is CASRGWDRGPTEAFF. DNA for the CDR3: TGTGCCAGCAGGGGTTGGGACAGGGGGCCCACTGAAGCTTTCTTT.

This chain uses TRBV15 with TRBJ2-3, with D possibly matching TRBD2 (5 bases). The CDR3 is made up of 17 amino acids. In germline, CDR1 is LNHNV, CDR2 YYDKDF (reference sequence). Trimming left V 2 bases short and J 2 bases short, with 17 bases between. CDR3 amino acids: CATSRLLGERHTDTQYF. In DNA, the CDR3 is TGTGCCACCAGCAGACTCCTGGGAGAGCGACACACAGATACGCAGTATTTT. The full variable domain, completed using reference TRBV15 and TRBJ2-3, is DAMVIQNPRYQVTQFGKPVTLSCSQTLNHNVMYWYQQKSSQAPKLLFHYYDKDFNNEADTPDNFQSRRPNTSFCFLDIRSPGLGDTAMYLCATSRLLGERHTDTQYFGPGTRLTVL.

CDR3 amino acids: CASTLGGDRTGELFF. CDR3 nucleotides: TGTGCCAGCACCCTGGGGGGGGACCGCACCGGGGAGCTGTTTTTT. J is TRBJ2-2 and V is TRBV6-5, with 7 nucleotides matching TRBD2. Trimming at V came to 7 bases and at J to 4 bases, leaving 9 bases not matched to a gene. Germline V gene lookup returns CDR1 MNHEY and CDR2 SVGAGI. The CDR3 runs to 15 residues.

This clone was seen only once. CDR3 amino acids: CASSTGNQPQHF. CDR3 DNA sequence: TGTGCCAGCAGCACAGGGAATCAGCCCCAGCATTTT. The V call is TRBV12-3 or TRBV12-4, the J call TRBJ1-5; maybe TRBD1 (6 bases). V gave up 6 bases and J gave up 4 bases, with 7 bases separating them. This CDR3 has 12 amino acids.

The chain is built from TRBV19 and TRBJ1-1, with 8 bases fitting TRBD1. The CDR3 covers 13 residues. Germline V CDR1 and CDR2: LNHDA, SQIVND (reference sequence). Trimming at V came to 4 bases and at J to 7 bases, leaving 5 bases not matched to a gene. The CDR3 nucleotides are TGTGCCAGTAGTACCCGACAGGGGCTTGAAGCTTTCTTT. Amino acid sequence: CASSTRQGLEAFF.

The chain carries TRBV6-2 or TRBV6-3 and TRBJ1-1, with TRBD1 matching over 8 bases. This CDR3 has 16 residues. The germline gives CDR1 MNHEY, CDR2 SVGEGT. V lost 4 bases and J lost 4; bases outside the gene matches: 11. Written as DNA, the CDR3 is TGTGCCAGCAGTTCCGGACAGGGAGGGGTTAGCACTGAAGCTTTCTTT. It yields the protein CASSSGQGGVSTEAFF.

Written as DNA, the CDR3 is TGTGCCAGCAGTTTAGCACAGGTCTACGAGCAGTACTTC. It encodes CASSLAQVYEQYF. The chain combines TRBV28 with TRBJ2-7, with D possibly being TRBD1 (5 bases). The ends were cut back, 2 bases at V and 3 bases at J, with 8 bases in the middle. Germline lookup yields CDR1 MDHEN and CDR2 SYDVKM. This CDR3 is built from 13 residues.

The gene calls are TRBV4-3 and TRBJ2-7; tentatively, D is TRBD1 (6 bases). The length of the CDR3 is 15 residues. Germline values: CDR1 LGHNA, CDR2 YSLEER. V lost 0 bases to trimming and J lost 0 bases, with 9 bases between them. The CDR3 sequence: CASSQEGGNSYEQYF. The CDR3 coding sequence is TGCGCCAGCAGCCAAGAAGGGGGAAACTCCTACGAGCAGTACTTC.

The table lists this clone with a few counts. The genes are TRBV3-1 (or the pseudogene TRBV3-2) and TRBJ2-1; TRBD2 matches 13 bases. V lost 1 base, J lost 1 base, and 19 bases stayed unmatched. This CDR3 has 23 amino acids. Germline CDR1 LGHDT, CDR2 YNNKEL (reference sequence). The CDR3 protein is CASSQVGQGRPGLAGRSYNEQFF. CDR3 DNA: TGTGCCAGCAGCCAAGTGGGACAGGGGAGACCGGGACTAGCGGGGCGATCCTACAATGAGCAGTTCTTC.

J is TRBJ1-1 and V is TRBV27; D is perhaps TRBD1 (6 bases). The CDR3 is made up of 13 amino acids. Deletions cut 4 bases from V and 4 bases from J, with 10 bases between. CDR1 MNHEY and CDR2 SMNVEV come from the germline V gene (reference sequence). The CDR3: CASSYRALTEAFF. Here the CDR3 DNA reads TGTGCCAGCAGTTACAGGGCCCTCACTGAAGCTTTCTTT.

The rearrangement links TRBV27 to TRBJ2-7, with D perhaps TRBD2 (7 bases). V was pared by 8 bases and J by 5 bases, with 19 bases between. The CDR3 sequence is 14 residues long. Germline CDR1 and CDR2: MNHEY and SMNVEV (reference sequence). The CDR3 is CASGLGGAPDEQYF. The CDR3 region has the DNA TGTGCCAGCGGCCTGGGGGGGGCCCCTGACGAGCAGTACTTC.

The CDR3 nucleotides are TGTGCCAGCTCCCCCAACTCCTACGAGCAGTACTTC. Amino acid sequence: CASSPNSYEQYF. V gene TRBV18 combines with J gene TRBJ2-7, with D unclear. The CDR3 totals 12 residues. With 6 bases removed from V and 0 bases from J, the gap between germline ends came to 6 bases. CDR1 and CDR2 from the germline V gene are KGHSH and LQKENI.

The chain links TRBV25-1 to TRBJ1-2, with D tentatively TRBD1 (6 bases). V lost 3 bases to trimming and J lost 0 bases, with 14 bases between them. Per the germline V gene, CDR1 is MGHDK and CDR2 is SYGVNS. The CDR3 runs to 16 residues. The CDR3 sequence: CASSDGGGFTNYGYTF. The CDR3 DNA sequence: TGTGCCAGCAGTGATGGGGGGGGCTTTACTAACTATGGCTACACCTTC.

The chain is built from TRBV19 and TRBJ2-2; TRBD1 aligns across 10 bases. This CDR3 has 16 residues. Germline lookup yields CDR1 LNHDA and CDR2 SQIVND (reference sequence). V shed 0 bases, J shed 6 bases, and the junction held 4 bases outside the gene matches. CDR3 loop: CASSIDLGQGAGELFF. The CDR3 DNA follows: TGTGCCAGTAGTATAGATCTCGGACAGGGGGCCGGGGAGCTGTTTTTT.